The clone carrying this TCR beta chain was recorded many times. Its matching antigen is unknown. V gave up 2 bases and J gave up 5 bases, with 9 bases separating them. Germline CDR1 and CDR2: SNHLY and FYNNEI. This CDR3 spans 13 amino acids. Under 3 months was the duration of disease in ophthalmopathy patients, who also had a Clinical Activity Score of at least 3 and a NOSPECS grade of at least 4. Patients showing uncontrolled infection, other autoimmune disease, pregnancy or lactation were ineligible. There were TCR beta CDR3 regions amplified from RNA transcripts. A set of HTBI primers served as the primers for a first-round RT-PCR of the TCR CDR3. TCRdb recomputed calls from the multiplex PCR reads with MiXCR, one row per CDR3 protein. The sample holds 490,000 or so distinct CDR3 sequences; 20% to 25% are singletons and the top ten take 45% to 50%. This record belongs to a study of T cells in Graves' hyperthyroidism and ophthalmopathy. General study points: A model of 13 V-J features distinguished ophthalmopathy from stable hyperthyroidism.

The clonotype comes from a woman aged 70-85 years with Graves' ophthalmopathy. Material: blood. This sequence joins TRBV2 and TRBJ1-1; maybe TRBD1 (5 bases). In DNA, the CDR3 is TGTGCCAGCAGTGAATCAGGGTGGACTGAAGCTTTCTTT. Protein: CASSESGWTEAFF.